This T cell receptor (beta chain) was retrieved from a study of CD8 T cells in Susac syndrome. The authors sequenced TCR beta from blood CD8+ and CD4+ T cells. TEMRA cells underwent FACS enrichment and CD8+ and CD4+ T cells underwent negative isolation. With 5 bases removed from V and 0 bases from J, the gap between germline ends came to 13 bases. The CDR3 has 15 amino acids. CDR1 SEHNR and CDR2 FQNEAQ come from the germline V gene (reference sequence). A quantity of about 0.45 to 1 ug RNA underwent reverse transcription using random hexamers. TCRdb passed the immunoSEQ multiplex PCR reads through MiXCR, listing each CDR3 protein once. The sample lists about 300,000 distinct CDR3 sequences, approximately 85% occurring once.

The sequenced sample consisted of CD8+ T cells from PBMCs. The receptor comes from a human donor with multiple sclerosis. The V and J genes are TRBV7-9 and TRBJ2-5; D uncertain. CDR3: CASSPILSHQETQYF. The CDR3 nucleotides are TGTGCCAGCAGCCCAATTCTGAGCCACCAAGAGACCCAGTACTTC.